A selection of T cell receptor beta chains follows, all from one sample in a study of T cell responses to AZD1222 COVID-19 vaccine. Produced via immunoSEQ multiplex PCR; TCRdb's table is partial and in-frame only. The repertoire consists of under 150,000 clones, with 65% to 90% occurring once and the leading ten covering 7.9%. The sample in question was peripheral blood, obtained 28 days after the second dose of the MenACWY control vaccine. Receptor source: an adult who received the MenACWY meningococcal vaccine as a control. CDR3s include the opening cysteine and the closing phenylalanine or tryptophan. D genes are given only for firm matches. Only some rows state a clone size, as once, few, many or a class for expanded clones.

.	TRBJ1-5	.	TRBV4-1	CASSQEGAAGNQPQHF	TGCGCCAGCAGCCAAGAGGGAGCAGCCGGCAATCAGCCCCAGCATTTT
.	TRBJ1-4	.	TRBV9	CASSLTVRGEKLFF	TGTGCCAGCAGCTTGACAGTGAGGGGCGAAAAACTGTTTTTT
.	TRBJ2-1	TRBD1	TRBV4-3	CASSPRDRRAYNEQFF	TGCGCCAGCAGCCCCCGGGACAGACGCGCCTACAATGAGCAGTTCTTC
.	TRBJ1-4	.	TRBV11-2	CASSLAGLGEKLFF	TGTGCCAGCAGCTTAGCAGGGCTCGGCGAAAAACTGTTTTTT
.	TRBJ1-6	.	TRBV3-1/TRBV3-2	CASSQNPGNSPLHF	TGTGCCAGCAGCCAAAACCCAGGGAATTCACCCCTCCACTTT
.	TRBJ1-1	.	TRBV19	CASTPGGGMNTEAFF	TGTGCCAGTACCCCCGGTGGGGGGATGAACACTGAAGCTTTCTTT
once	TRBJ1-4	.	TRBV9	CASSARDNSNEKLFF	TGTGCCAGCAGCGCTCGGGACAACTCTAATGAAAAACTGTTTTTT
.	TRBJ2-3	.	TRBV4-1	CASSQGAARGGRTDTQYF	TGCGCCAGCAGCCAAGGTGCAGCTAGGGGGGGGCGTACAGATACGCAGTATTTT
.	TRBJ2-2	.	TRBV10-3	CASRGNTGELFF	TGTGCCTCCAGGGGGAACACCGGGGAGCTGTTTTTT
.	TRBJ2-1	TRBD2	TRBV5-1	CASSLDIAGGPGNEQFF	TGCGCCAGCAGCTTGGACATAGCGGGAGGGCCGGGTAATGAGCAGTTCTTC
.	TRBJ2-7	.	TRBV18	CASSPDSSYEQYF	TGTGCCAGCTCACCGGACAGCTCCTACGAGCAGTACTTC
few	TRBJ1-5	.	TRBV6-5	CASRPDGNSNQPQHF	TGTGCCAGCAGACCCGACGGTAATAGCAATCAGCCCCAGCATTTT
.	TRBJ2-7	TRBD2	TRBV5-1	CASSFLPSGQYEQYF	TGCGCCAGCAGCTTTCTTCCTAGCGGCCAATACGAGCAGTACTTC
.	TRBJ2-4	TRBD1	TRBV7-2	CASSQEAGGTNIQYF	TGTGCCAGCAGCCAGGAGGCAGGGGGCACAAACATTCAGTACTTC
.	TRBJ2-7	TRBD1	TRBV7-9	CASSSNFRGRINYEQYF	TGTGCCAGCAGCTCCAACTTCAGGGGGCGCATTAACTACGAGCAGTACTTC
.	TRBJ2-2	.	TRBV19	CASSILLVASDGTGELFF	TGTGCCAGTAGTATTTTGTTAGTGGCTAGCGACGGCACCGGGGAGCTGTTTTTT
.	TRBJ1-4	.	TRBV20-1	CSASPRGEKLFF	TGCAGTGCTAGTCCCAGAGGCGAAAAACTGTTTTTT
.	TRBJ2-6	.	TRBV18	CASSPYSTPRPSPTGANVLTF	TGTGCCAGCTCACCATACTCGACGCCTCGACCCTCCCCGACGGGGGCCAACGTCCTGACTTTC
.	TRBJ2-7	TRBD1	TRBV6-6	CASSFSGTGAYEQYF	TGTGCCAGCAGTTTCTCCGGGACAGGGGCCTACGAGCAGTACTTC
.	TRBJ2-1	.	TRBV6-4	CASSDTNRLDEQFF	TGTGCCAGCAGTGATACGAACAGGTTAGATGAGCAGTTCTTC
.	TRBJ2-3	.	TRBV4-1	CASSQAPTGSTDTQYF	TGCGCCAGCAGCCAAGCCCCCACAGGTAGCACAGATACGCAGTATTTT
.	TRBJ2-1	.	TRBV6-5	CASTQGGGSYNEQFF	TGTGCCAGCACTCAAGGGGGAGGTAGCTACAATGAGCAGTTCTTC
.	TRBJ2-7	TRBD1	TRBV6-5	CASKETGIYEQYF	TGTGCCAGCAAGGAGACAGGGATATACGAGCAGTACTTC
.	TRBJ2-7	.	TRBV29-1	CSVEITAFSYEQYF	TGCAGCGTTGAAATCACAGCCTTCTCCTACGAGCAGTACTTC
.	TRBJ2-3	.	TRBV10-2	CASSPGRDWTDTQYF	TGCGCCAGCAGTCCCGGCAGGGATTGGACAGATACGCAGTATTTT
.	TRBJ2-4	TRBD2	TRBV3-1/TRBV3-2	CASSGGEWRKKAKNIQYF	TGTGCCAGCAGCGGGGGGGAATGGAGAAAGAAAGCCAAAAACATTCAGTACTTC
.	TRBJ1-2	TRBD1	TRBV5-1	CASSLEPPGQVVTF	TGCGCCAGCAGCTTGGAACCCCCGGGACAGGTGGTTACCTTC
.	TRBJ1-2	TRBD1	TRBV4-2	CASSQVRTGLYGYTF	TGTGCCAGCAGCCAAGTACGGACAGGACTATATGGCTACACCTTC
few	TRBJ1-2	TRBD1	TRBV9	CASSVATGVYGYTF	TGTGCCAGCAGCGTCGCTACAGGGGTCTATGGCTACACCTTC
.	TRBJ2-4	.	TRBV5-1	CASSTGTVAKNIQYF	TGCGCCAGCAGCACGGGGACTGTAGCCAAAAACATTCAGTACTTC
.	TRBJ1-1	.	TRBV5-1	CASSPGPRGGEAFF	TGCGCCAGCAGCCCGGGACCCAGGGGTGGTGAAGCTTTCTTT
.	TRBJ1-6	.	TRBV27	CASNPIGGVRINSPLHF	TGTGCCAGCAACCCTATTGGGGGGGTTCGGATTAATTCACCCCTCCACTTT
.	TRBJ2-3	TRBD2	TRBV5-1	CASSRRLADKDTQYF	TGCGCCAGCAGTCGGCGACTAGCGGACAAGGATACGCAGTATTTT
.	TRBJ1-2	TRBD1	TRBV11-2	CASSPSGQANYGYTF	TGTGCCAGCAGCCCATCGGGACAGGCTAACTATGGCTACACCTTC
.	TRBJ1-5	.	TRBV21-1	CASSKPRDRGRLGNQPQHF	TGTGCCAGCAGCAAACCCCGGGACAGGGGGCGACTCGGCAATCAGCCCCAGCATTTT
.	TRBJ1-5	.	TRBV4-1	CASSQERDVTYQPQHF	TGCGCCAGCAGCCAAGAAAGAGACGTAACTTATCAGCCCCAGCATTTT
.	TRBJ1-2	.	TRBV11-2	CASSFGLGANYGYTF	TGTGCCAGCAGCTTCGGACTCGGGGCTAACTATGGCTACACCTTC
.	TRBJ2-1	.	TRBV7-3	CASSLEGVGYNEQFF	TGTGCCAGCAGCTTAGAGGGAGTTGGGTACAATGAGCAGTTCTTC
.	TRBJ2-7	.	TRBV23-1	CASSQGYDGDEQYF	TGCGCCAGCAGTCAGGGTTATGACGGGGACGAGCAGTACTTC
.	TRBJ1-1	.	TRBV28	CASRRIMNTEAFF	TGTGCCAGCAGGAGGATCATGAACACTGAAGCTTTCTTT
.	TRBJ2-7	TRBD1	TRBV9	CASSVGTGASEQYF	TGTGCCAGCAGCGTCGGGACAGGGGCCAGCGAGCAGTACTTC
.	TRBJ1-2	.	TRBV6-6	CASSYGRGPDYGYTF	TGTGCCAGCAGTTACGGCAGGGGCCCCGACTATGGCTACACCTTC